This T cell receptor beta chain is drawn from a study of cytomegalovirus exposure and HLA in healthy donors. Study results and limitations: Cytomegalovirus status was reportedly diagnosed by the classifier with high specificity and sensitivity. Apparent HLA restriction characterized most CMV-associated TCR beta chains in a later analysis.

In the PCR, 60 Vbeta and 13 Jbeta primers were used. The protocol was immunoSEQ multiplex PCR, while the TCRdb copy is restricted to in-frame clones and leaves out a portion. In the table there are roughly 150,000 clones, approximately 88% of which are singletons. Concerning this clone itself: No antigen is known for it.

Sequencing used PBMCs. This clonotype originated in a woman aged 18 to 35 in good health and CMV-seronegative.

The CDR3 DNA reads as TGTGCCAGCAGGCTGAGAGGTATCACAGATACGCAGTATTTT. It specifies CASRLRGITDTQYF. The V gene is TRBV2, the J gene TRBJ2-3; D uncertain. This CDR3 is 14 amino acids long. Germline V CDR1 and CDR2: SNHLY, FYNNEI. Trimming stripped 6 bases from V and 2 bases from J, with 12 bases between.